This TCR beta chain was obtained from a study of T cell responses to AZD1222 COVID-19 vaccine. Notes on the study in general: Baseline serostatus was positive in only a handful of AZD1222 recipients.

In the case of this clone: The antigen is not known.

Trimming stripped 0 bases from V and 6 bases from J, with 17 bases between. The germline V gene encodes CDR1 MNHEY and CDR2 SVGAGI. The CDR3 consists of 16 residues. Libraries were prepared by immunoSEQ multiplex PCR; TCRdb keeps only in-frame clonotypes and omits some of them. The repertoire holds 150,000 to 250,000 clones, with 90% to 95% as singletons. This sequence originates from an adult who received the AZD1222 COVID-19 vaccine. The V and J genes are TRBV6-5 and TRBJ1-1; possible D gene TRBD1, 5 bases. Source: peripheral blood, taken 28 days after the second AZD1222 dose. CDR3 bases: TGTGCCAGCAGTTACTCGAAGCCGGGGGGGGTCGCTGAAGCTTTCTTT. Its protein product is CASSYSKPGGVAEAFF.